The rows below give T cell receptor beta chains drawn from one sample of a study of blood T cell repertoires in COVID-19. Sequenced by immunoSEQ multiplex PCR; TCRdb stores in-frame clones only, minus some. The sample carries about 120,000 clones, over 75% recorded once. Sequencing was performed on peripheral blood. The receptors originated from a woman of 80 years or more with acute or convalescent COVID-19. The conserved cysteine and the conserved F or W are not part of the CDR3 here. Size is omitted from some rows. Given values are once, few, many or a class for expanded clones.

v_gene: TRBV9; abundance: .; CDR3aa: ASSEGLAGTYEQY
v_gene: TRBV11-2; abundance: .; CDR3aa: ASSQDRHNGYT
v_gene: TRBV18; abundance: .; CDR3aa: ASSAGSGMNTEAF
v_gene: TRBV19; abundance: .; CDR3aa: ASQVSYNSPLH
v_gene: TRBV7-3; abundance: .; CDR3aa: ASSLTPTSNTEAF
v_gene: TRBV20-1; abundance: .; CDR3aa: SASQGSEETQY
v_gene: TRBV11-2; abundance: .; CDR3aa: ASSLEGKQF
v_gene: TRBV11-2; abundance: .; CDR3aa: ASSLGIVQF
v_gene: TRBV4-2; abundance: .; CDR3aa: ASSQEGGQGAYGYT
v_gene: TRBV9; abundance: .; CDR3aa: ASSVDTGETQY
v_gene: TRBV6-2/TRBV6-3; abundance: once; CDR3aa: ASGHPGQLKNIQY
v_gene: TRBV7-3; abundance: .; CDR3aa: AAFFIRGGEGQETQY
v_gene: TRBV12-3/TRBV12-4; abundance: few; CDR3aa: ASTPSPGETQY
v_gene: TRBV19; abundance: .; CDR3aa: ASSYGGGQTRTGTEAF
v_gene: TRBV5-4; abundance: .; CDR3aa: ASSFMVSGNYGYT
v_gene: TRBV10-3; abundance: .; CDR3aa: ATSTGKEKLF
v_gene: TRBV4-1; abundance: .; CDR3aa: ASQRREDSPLH
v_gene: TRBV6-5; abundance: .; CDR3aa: ASSYSGGGAGPEQF
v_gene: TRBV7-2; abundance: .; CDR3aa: ASSQGEDQPQH
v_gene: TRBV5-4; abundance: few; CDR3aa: ASSPGQPKYGYT
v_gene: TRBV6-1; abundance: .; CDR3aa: ASSEEKRFQPQH
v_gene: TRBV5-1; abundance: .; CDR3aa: ASSSGTMDYGYT
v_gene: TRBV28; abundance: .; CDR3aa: ASTHPPQGWAF
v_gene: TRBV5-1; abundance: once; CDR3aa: ASSLLGYNEQF
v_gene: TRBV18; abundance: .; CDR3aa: ASSSTGVEYGYT
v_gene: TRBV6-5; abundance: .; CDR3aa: ASSYRDNEKLF
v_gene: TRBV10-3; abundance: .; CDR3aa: AISEQGQPQH
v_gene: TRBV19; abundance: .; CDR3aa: ASSIGTGQGMDGYT
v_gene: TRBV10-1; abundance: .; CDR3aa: ASSDSSSTETGGRQCTEAF